The 10 T cell receptor beta chains below come from one sample, sequenced in a study of T cell clonality in common variable immunodeficiency. Clones were read by immunoSEQ multiplex PCR, and TCRdb kept only the in-frame ones, dropping some. The sample contains approximately 40,000 clones, none occurring once; roughly 8.9% lies in the top ten. Source material: peripheral blood mononuclear cells. All receptors come from a person aged 18 to 75 in good health.

This clone was observed many times. From the germline J gene comes the end of the CDR3, since the read stops 3 residues before it. The J gene is TRBJ2-3, the V gene TRBV28; TRBD2 matches 8 bases. The V gene's germline CDR1 is MDHEN and CDR2 SYDVKM. CDR3 length: 17 residues. CDR3 residues: CASSFRVVGRTGGTQYF. CDR3 DNA (partial): TGTGCCAGCAGTTTCCGAGTGGTGGGCCGAACGGGGGGGACG.

Many counts were recorded for this clone. The read stops 3 residues short of the end of the CDR3; the missing end is completed from the germline J gene. The chain combines TRBV20-1 with TRBJ1-1, with a tentative D call TRBD1 (5 bases). Germline V gene data show CDR1 as DFQATT and CDR2 as SNEGSKA (reference sequence). This CDR3 is 15 amino acids long. V was shortened by 1 base and J by 3 bases, with 15 bases between the two germline ends. The chain's CDR3 is CSARVNQGFYTEAFF. Partial CDR3 DNA: TGCAGTGCTAGAGTCAATCAGGGTTTTTACACTGAA.

Note on this clone: The missing CDR3 end, 3 residues past where the read stops, is filled in from the germline J gene. The chain employs TRBV30 and TRBJ1-5; D uncertain. This CDR3 comprises 13 residues. Germline V lookup: CDR1 GTSNPN, CDR2 SVGIG (reference sequence). V dropped 1 base and J dropped 6 bases, with 10 bases sitting between them. The DNA read from the CDR3 is TGTGCCTGGAGTGGTACGCGGAGTCAGCCC. Translation gives CAWSGTRSQP. The whole CDR3 sequence is CAWSGTRSQPQHF.

About this clone: The read terminates 3 residues before the CDR3 end, so the remaining end is supplied by the germline J gene. The chain combines TRBV7-9 with TRBJ2-2; D gene ambiguous. The CDR3 runs 12 residues. Germline V gene lookup returns CDR1 SEHNR and CDR2 FQNEAQ (reference sequence). CDR3 sequence: CASSSRMEKLFF. Incomplete CDR3 DNA: TGTGCCAGCAGCTCCAGGATGGAAAAG.

This clone was observed a handful of times. The CDR3 is cut off 3 residues early in the read; its end comes from the germline J gene. The chain has TRBV7-9 and TRBJ2-7, with 10 bases lining up with TRBD1. The V gene's germline CDR1 is SEHNR and CDR2 FQNEAQ (reference sequence). V was clipped by 5 bases and J by 5 bases; unmatched bases: 9. The CDR3 has 15 amino acids. The CDR3 bases that were read are TGTGCCAGCAGCGTGAGTACCGGGACAGGGGACGAG. Translated, it gives CASSVSTGTGDE. The CDR3 in its entirety is CASSVSTGTGDEQYF.

This clone was recorded at least ten times. The read ends 3 residues early relative to the CDR3; the germline J gene fills the gap. The chain employs TRBV5-1 and TRBJ1-2; weak D call: TRBD1 (6 bases). V was trimmed by 4 bases and J by 0 bases, leaving 10 bases between them. CDR3 length: 14 residues. The germline CDR1 and CDR2 sequences are SGHRS and YFSETQ. CDR3: CASSPGTSNYGYTF. The covered CDR3 bases are TGCGCCAGCAGCCCTGGGACATCTAACTATGGC.

Turning to this clone: The read halts 3 residues ahead of the CDR3 end, with the missing end drawn from the germline J gene. This sequence joins TRBV2 and TRBJ2-5, with D uncertain. Trimming shortened V by 8 bases and J by 3 bases, and 13 bases separated the two germline ends. The length of the CDR3 is 13 residues. Germline CDR1 and CDR2: SNHLY and FYNNEI. Incomplete CDR3 DNA: TGTGCCAGCTCAGGATTAACCGAAGAGACC. Its protein is CASSGLTEET. The complete CDR3 reads CASSGLTEETQYF.

There are many counts of this clone. The CDR3 end falls 3 residues outside the read, so it is completed with the germline J gene. The chain combines TRBV30 with TRBJ2-3, with 7 bases matching TRBD2. V lost 4 bases to trimming and J lost 4 bases; unmatched junction nucleotides: 11. Germline CDR1 is GTSNPN and CDR2 is SVGIG (reference sequence). The CDR3 totals 15 residues. CDR3: CAWTRGVGGPDTQYF. The CDR3 DNA, read in part, is TGTGCCTGGACCCGGGGGGTGGGGGGTCCAGATACG. The full variable domain, completed using reference TRBV30 and TRBJ2-3, is SQTIHQWPATLVQPVGSPLSLECTVEGTSNPNLYWYRQAAGRGLQLLFYSVGIGQISSEVPQNLSASRPQDRQFILSSKKLLLSDSGFYLCAWTRGVGGPDTQYFGPGTRLTVL.

This clone was recorded many times. The missing CDR3 end, 3 residues past where the read stops, is filled in from the germline J gene. V gene TRBV5-1 combines with J gene TRBJ1-1; 10 bases match TRBD1. Germline assignment: CDR1 SGHRS and CDR2 YFSETQ. The J segment lost 1 base and the V segment lost 1 base, leaving 1 base of the junction unmatched. The CDR3 extends over 15 amino acids. CDR3 amino acids: CASSLWTGGNTEAFF. The CDR3 bases that were read are TGCGCCAGCAGCTTGTGGACAGGGGGGAACACTGAA.

This clone came up many times. The CDR3 end is not reached by the read, which stops 3 residues before it; the germline J gene fills it in. The chain combines TRBV2 with TRBJ1-2; D remains unclear. Germline CDR1 reads SNHLY; CDR2 reads FYNNEI. The CDR3 spans 13 residues. Trimming took 8 bases from V and 2 from J, leaving 12 bases between them. The DNA read from the CDR3 is TGTGCCAGCTCACTGGCCGGGAACTATGGC. Protein sequence: CASSLAGNYG. The full CDR3 sequence reads CASSLAGNYGYTF.